This TCR beta chain was sequenced in a study of shared clonotypes between healthy human individuals. CD4+ cells yielded CD45RA+ naive and CD45RA-negative memory subsets. In regard to this clone: Its target is unknown.

Trimming removed 4 bases at V and 2 bases at J, with 12 bases between. CDR1 and CDR2 (germline): MDHEN, SYDVKM. The CDR3 is 15 amino acids. The table came from immunoSEQ multiplex PCR; TCRdb's copy has only in-frame clones and leaves some out. The sample shows roughly 1 million clones, 65% to 75% of them seen only once. Overall study findings and caveats: There were few donors, and this limited the genetic and exposure-history diversity represented.

This sequence originates from a man younger than 35 in good health. V is TRBV28 and J is TRBJ1-5, with a possible D match to TRBD1 (5 bases). Sequencing input: memory CD4+ T cells sorted from blood. As to subset: CD45RA-negative fraction. The CDR3 reads CASSYGGIGNQPQHF. As DNA, the CDR3 is TGTGCCAGCAGTTACGGGGGGATTGGCAATCAGCCCCAGCATTTT.